This T cell receptor beta chain emerged from a study of blood T cell repertoires in COVID-19. The J segment lost 6 bases and the V segment lost 5 bases, leaving 6 bases of the junction unmatched. CDR1 SGHTA and CDR2 FQGTGA come from the germline V gene. The length of the CDR3 is 15 residues. Produced via immunoSEQ multiplex PCR; TCRdb's table is partial and in-frame only. The sample carries around 270,000 clones, approximately 89% recorded once. Assignment of participants to cohorts was predicated upon participant-reported clinical history. This clone occurred once. Material for sequencing was PBMCs or T cells enriched from blood (not recorded which). The TCR was taken from a woman between 40 and 50 years old who had been exposed to COVID-19. The rearrangement uses TRBV7-3 and TRBJ2-2; the match to TRBD1 covers 10 bases. CDR3 DNA: TGTGCCAGCAGCATGACAGGGGGCTGGGCCGGGGAGCTGTTTTTT. Protein: CASSMTGGWAGELFF.